This T cell receptor beta chain was sequenced in a study of vaccination and CD4 T cells after COVID-19. About the research overall: Post-COVID sampling occurred a median approximately 91 days after diagnosis (range 35 to 161). For control cultures, the treatment was a CEFX pool, an HIV-1 Nef pool, or no peptide.

Study-wide points: In convalescent patients, 304 of 307 vaccine-specific clones were mono-reactive for SARS-CoV-2 spike.

Germline loops: CDR1 WNHNN, CDR2 SYGVQD (reference sequence). The CDR3 consists of 15 residues. V was clipped by 6 bases and J by 2 bases, with 17 bases between them. The treatment: roughly 10-day PBMC culture with coronavirus spike peptide pools or control peptides (ViraFEST assay). Ahead of the COVID-19 pandemic (2011-2018), the CD4+ T cells of the unexposed donor were collected. Cultured CD4+ T cells had their DNA profiled by the Oncomine TCR Beta short-read assay. TCRdb used MiXCR to reprocess the PCR reads, holding one entry per CDR3 protein. The sample contains about 7,600 distinct CDR3 sequences, roughly 50% of which appear only once. A note on this clonotype: Its antigen is not identified.

This TCR came from a human donor in good health. Sample: CD4+ T cells from blood, cultured in vitro. V usage is TRBV10-1 and J usage is TRBJ2-7; D unresolved. CDR3 sequence reads: CASRIRVARTYEQYF. For the CDR3, the DNA is TGCGCCAGCAGAATAAGGGTAGCCCGTACCTACGAGCAGTACTTC.